Sequencing of this TCR beta chain was carried out in a study of shared clonotypes between healthy human individuals. The V and J ends lost 3 bases and 4 bases, in that order; junction bases with no gene match: 3. The CDR3 covers 13 residues. The germline CDR1 and CDR2 sequences are MNHEY and SMNVEV (reference sequence). Sequencing used immunoSEQ multiplex PCR; TCRdb keeps in-frame clones, though not all of them. The table records a few hundred thousand clones, around 77% of them present only once. The sequence was collected from a woman in her 40s in good health. Some clones in this sample may be carry-over from other donors' samples. Sequencing was carried out using PBMCs. The chain recombines TRBV27 with TRBJ2-7; 7 bases are shared with TRBD2. Here the CDR3 DNA reads TGTGCCAGCAGTTTCAGCGGGATATACGAGCAGTACTTC. This encodes CASSFSGIYEQYF.